One sample yielded the 23 T cell receptor beta chains listed below, sequenced in a study of human T cells and chemical hapten exposure. TCRdb called the RACE reads again in MiXCR, with one record for every CDR3 protein. The sample lists a few hundred thousand distinct CDR3 sequences, around 6% occurring once. This sample's time point: patch test 2, 6 weeks after DPC sensitization. Treatment given: therapeutic diphenylcyclopropenone sensitization with weekly scalp DPC. The material sequenced was whole blood, taken in connection with sensitization to the hapten diphenylcyclopropenone (DPC). The receptors originated from a woman younger than 35 with alopecia areata. Some clones in this sample may be carry-over from other donors' samples.

The V call is TRBV29-1, the J call TRBJ1-2, with no clear D. Germline CDR1 and CDR2: SQVTM and ANQGSEA. The CDR3 contains 12 residues. The ends were cut back, 6 bases at V and 5 bases at J, with 13 bases in the middle. CDR3 bases: TGCAGCGTGGCGACAAATTATTATGGCTACACCTTC. Translation gives CSVATNYYGYTF.

This rearrangement joins TRBV24-1 to TRBJ1-5, with D unclear. Per germline, CDR1 KGHDR and CDR2 SFDVKD. V was cut by 1 base and J by 9 bases, with 6 bases left in between. This CDR3 contains 12 residues. CDR3 coding DNA: TGTGCCACCAGTGATTTTGCAGGGCCCCAGCATTTT. Encoded protein: CATSDFAGPQHF.

There are many counts of this clonotype. The chain employs TRBV12-5 and TRBJ1-3; 8 nucleotides align to TRBD1. The CDR3 has 13 amino acids. The germline V gene has CDR1 LGHNT and CDR2 FRNRAP. Germline trimming cut 6 bases from V and 6 bases from J; bases unmatched to any gene: 4. This chain's CDR3 is CASGLTGENTIYF. The CDR3 coding sequence is TGTGCTAGTGGGCTGACAGGGGAAAACACCATATATTTT.

This clonotype was counted at least ten times. This chain uses TRBV5-4 with TRBJ2-2; D not resolved. V was pared by 5 bases and J by 5 bases, with 4 bases between. The CDR3 is made up of 11 amino acids. The germline V gene has CDR1 SGHNT and CDR2 YYREEE (reference sequence). CDR3 sequence: CASSDTGELFF. As DNA, the CDR3 is TGTGCCAGCAGTGATACCGGGGAGCTGTTTTTT.

The rearrangement uses TRBV20-1 and TRBJ1-2; 8 bases match TRBD1. The V gene's germline CDR1 is DFQATT and CDR2 SNEGSKA (reference sequence). This CDR3 comprises 14 residues. V dropped 3 bases and J dropped 5; count of bases not matched to a gene: 8. The CDR3 DNA is TGCAGTGCTAGGGTAGGGACAGGAGTATATGGCTACACCTTC. It translates to CSARVGTGVYGYTF.

This clonotype appeared a few times. The chain uses TRBV12-3 or TRBV12-4 and TRBJ1-1, with D maybe TRBD1 (6 bases). Trimming removed 5 bases at V and 0 bases at J, with 10 bases between. The CDR3 is 14 amino acids. The CDR3 sequence: CASSTGRMNTEAFF. The CDR3 nucleotides are TGTGCCAGCAGTACAGGGAGAATGAACACTGAAGCTTTCTTT.

This clonotype occurred many times. V gene TRBV4-2 combines with J gene TRBJ1-5; no definite D call. V lost 0 bases to trimming and J lost 2 bases, with 5 bases between them. The germline V gene has CDR1 LGHNA and CDR2 YNFKEQ. CDR3 length equals 14 residues. The DNA for the CDR3 is TGTGCCAGCAGCCAAGATATCGGCAATCAGCCCCAGCATTTT. Its protein is CASSQDIGNQPQHF.

This clonotype was seen repeatedly, ten times or more. This rearrangement joins TRBV20-1 to TRBJ2-3, with D unclear. Trimming cost V 6 bases and J 5 bases, with 6 bases left between them. This CDR3 is 10 amino acids long. CDR1 DFQATT and CDR2 SNEGSKA come from the germline V gene (reference sequence). The CDR3 DNA sequence: TGCAGTGCCGCTCTAGATACGCAGTATTTT. Its translation is CSAALDTQYF.

This clonotype was counted only a few times. V usage is TRBV6-2 or TRBV6-3 and J usage is TRBJ2-7; the match to TRBD1 covers 9 bases. The length of the CDR3 is 15 residues. From germline, CDR1 is MNHEY and CDR2 SVGEGT. V lost 8 bases and J lost 6; bases outside the gene matches: 14. CDR3 residues: CASSPRWDRAREQYF. Written as DNA, the CDR3 is TGTGCCAGCTCACCCCGATGGGACAGGGCGCGCGAGCAGTACTTC.

The chain joins TRBV5-1 to TRBJ2-7; D is perhaps TRBD1 or TRBD2 (5 bases each). V dropped 4 bases and J dropped 6 bases, with 11 bases sitting between them. This CDR3 comprises 12 residues. From germline, CDR1 is SGHRS and CDR2 YFSETQ. This chain's CDR3 is CASSTQAGEQYF. In DNA, the CDR3 is TGCGCCAGCAGCACACAGGCGGGCGAGCAGTACTTC.

The chain combines TRBV12-3 or TRBV12-4 with TRBJ1-4; tentatively, D is TRBD1 (5 bases). The CDR3 runs to 14 residues. Trimming took 6 bases from V and 7 from J, leaving 15 bases between them. CDR3 nucleotides: TGTGCCAGCAGCGTTGACAGAAGCGGTGAAAAACTGTTTTTT. Translated, it gives CASSVDRSGEKLFF.

This clonotype turned up a few times. CDR3 nucleotides: TGTGCCAGCAGCTCCGGGACAGCCCATCAAGAGACCCAGTACTTC. It specifies CASSSGTAHQETQYF. The rearrangement joins TRBV7-8 to TRBJ2-5; 7 positions match TRBD1. V dropped 4 bases and J dropped 2; count of bases not matched to a gene: 7. The CDR3 consists of 15 residues. CDR1 is SGHVS and CDR2 is FQNEAQ in the germline V gene.

This clonotype was seen ten or more times. The chain links TRBV6-6 to TRBJ1-5; 9 bases are shared with TRBD1. Trimming removed 4 bases from V and 5 bases from J; junction bases left unmatched: 0. Germline values: CDR1 MNHNY, CDR2 SVGAGI (reference sequence). This CDR3 spans 13 amino acids. CDR3: CASSWTGDQPQHF. The CDR3 nucleotides are TGTGCCAGCAGTTGGACAGGGGATCAGCCCCAGCATTTT.

This clonotype appeared many times. This chain links TRBV7-9 with TRBJ2-7; D not resolved. From germline, CDR1 is SEHNR and CDR2 FQNEAQ (reference sequence). Trimming took off 5 bases at V and 1 base at J, with 6 bases between the two ends. The CDR3 spans 12 residues. The CDR3 coding sequence is TGTGCCAGCAGCGGGCGATCCTACGAGCAGTACTTC. It specifies CASSGRSYEQYF.

The rearrangement uses TRBV6-5 and TRBJ1-3; no clear D. V was trimmed by 8 bases and J by 0 bases, leaving 8 bases between them. Per the germline V gene, CDR1 is MNHEY and CDR2 is SVGAGI. This CDR3 spans 13 amino acids. The CDR3 bases are TGTGCCAGCGGTGGGATCTCTGGAAACACCATATATTTT. Its protein is CASGGISGNTIYF.

In its sample, this clonotype was seen a few times. The chain links TRBV6-1 to TRBJ2-7, with 10 nucleotides matching TRBD2. The CDR3 spans 14 residues. The trim removed 7 bases at V and 2 bases at J, leaving 5 bases unmatched. Germline V gives CDR1 MNHNS, CDR2 SASEGT. CDR3 amino acids: CASTTLAGPYEQYF. The CDR3 nucleotides read TGTGCCAGCACGACACTAGCGGGGCCCTACGAGCAGTACTTC.

In its sample, this clonotype was seen many times. The chain has TRBV10-3 and TRBJ1-6, with D perhaps matching TRBD1 (5 bases). This CDR3 spans 12 amino acids. V lost 11 bases, J lost 7 bases, and 12 bases lay in between. Germline assignment: CDR1 ENHRY and CDR2 SYGVKD. CDR3 region: CAVTGGNSPLHF. In nucleotides, the CDR3 is TGTGCCGTCACAGGTGGCAATTCACCCCTCCACTTT.

This clonotype was counted ten times or more. V and J are TRBV7-9 and TRBJ1-2; 8 nucleotides line up with TRBD1. This CDR3 region has 16 residues. Germline V gives CDR1 SEHNR, CDR2 FQNEAQ (reference sequence). V shed 0 bases and J 3 bases; nucleotides not matched to a gene: 6. The CDR3 reads CASSLARTGRDYGYTF. The CDR3 DNA reads as TGTGCCAGCAGCTTAGCGCGGACAGGGAGGGACTATGGCTACACCTTC.

This clonotype was recorded at least ten times. The genes are TRBV18 and TRBJ2-1, with D possibly being TRBD1 (5 bases). V dropped 2 bases and J dropped 6 bases, with 11 bases sitting between them. The CDR3 runs to 14 residues. The germline V gene encodes CDR1 KGHSH and CDR2 LQKENI. The CDR3 DNA reads as TGTGCCAGCTCACCAAGAAAGGGGCCCAATGAGCAGTTCTTC. This encodes CASSPRKGPNEQFF.

This clonotype was observed a handful of times. The V and J genes are TRBV2 and TRBJ2-3, with D hard to call. The CDR3 extends over 13 amino acids. The germline V gene encodes CDR1 SNHLY and CDR2 FYNNEI. V lost 5 bases to trimming and J lost 4 bases, with 10 bases between them. CDR3 nucleotide sequence: TGTGCCAGCAGTTGGTCGGGTTCAGATACGCAGTATTTT. It codes for CASSWSGSDTQYF. Complete variable domain (other parts from reference TRBV2 and TRBJ2-3): EPEVTQTPSHQVTQMGQEVILRCVPISNHLYFYWYRQILGQKVEFLVSFYNNEISEKSEIFDDQFSVERPDGSNFTLKIRSTKLEDSAMYFCASSWSGSDTQYFGPGTRLTVL.

This rearrangement joins TRBV7-8 to TRBJ1-6; no firm D call. V lost 5 bases, J lost 0 bases, and 11 bases lay in between. Looked up from germline, CDR1 is SGHVS and CDR2 is FQNEAQ. This CDR3 has 16 residues. The CDR3 bases are TGTGCCAGCAGCCGGGCCGGCAGCTCCTATAATTCACCCCTCCACTTT. This sequence encodes CASSRAGSSYNSPLHF.

This clonotype was detected many times. This sequence joins TRBV12-3 or TRBV12-4 and TRBJ1-1, with D possibly TRBD1 on 6 matching bases. The V gene lost 3 bases and the J gene lost 0 bases, with 14 bases spanning the gap. The CDR3 consists of 16 residues. The DNA for the CDR3 is TGTGCCAGCAGTTTGCAGGGGTGGTCTATGAACACTGAAGCTTTCTTT. It encodes CASSLQGWSMNTEAFF.

This clonotype was observed at least ten times. V usage is TRBV7-2 and J usage is TRBJ1-1, with D perhaps matching TRBD1 (5 bases). Germline V lookup: CDR1 SGHTA, CDR2 FQGNSA. V dropped 0 bases and J dropped 1 base, with 9 bases sitting between them. This CDR3 contains 15 residues. The CDR3 DNA reads as TGTGCCAGCAGCTTAGCCCCAGGGCAGAACACTGAAGCTTTCTTT. Amino acids: CASSLAPGQNTEAFF.